A single sample gave rise to the 29 T cell receptor beta chains below, sequenced in a study of cytomegalovirus exposure and HLA in healthy donors. Primers: 60 Vbeta forward and 13 Jbeta reverse. Only in-frame clones appear in the TCRdb table, and some are missing; sequencing was by immunoSEQ multiplex PCR. The sample carries 65,000 to 75,000 clones, around 76% recorded once. What was sequenced was PBMCs. These receptors were collected from a man in his fifties or sixties in good health and CMV-seronegative.

The chain combines TRBV5-6 with TRBJ1-2, with 12 bases identical to TRBD1. The J segment lost 6 bases and the V segment lost 4 bases, leaving 10 bases of the junction unmatched. This CDR3 comprises 16 residues. CDR1 is SGHDT, CDR2 YYEEEE, per germline. In DNA, the CDR3 is TGTGCCAGCAGCCCTAGGGACAGGGGGCGAGGAGATGGCTACACCTTC. Its protein is CASSPRDRGRGDGYTF.

The V call is TRBV11-2, the J call TRBJ1-2; TRBD1 matches at 9 bases. From germline, CDR1 is SGHAT and CDR2 FQNNGV. CDR3 size: 14 residues. Trimming removed 5 bases from V and 5 bases from J; junction bases left unmatched: 6. The CDR3, as DNA: TGTGCCAGCAGCCGCCCCGGGACAGGGTATGGCTACACCTTC. Translating gives CASSRPGTGYGYTF.

This clone was counted once. The rearrangement uses TRBV5-5 and TRBJ1-4, with D tentatively TRBD1 (6 bases). Looked up from germline, CDR1 is SGHKS and CDR2 is YYEKEE (reference sequence). This CDR3 region has 15 residues. Trimming removed 6 bases from V and 9 bases from J, with 21 bases in between. CDR3 nucleotides: TGTGCCAGCACCTATACGGGACATAACCGCCAAAAACTGTTTTTT. As protein: CASTYTGHNRQKLFF.

CDR3 region: CASTSGRATDTQYF. Written as DNA, the CDR3 is TGTGCGAGCACCAGCGGGAGGGCGACAGATACGCAGTATTTT. This chain uses TRBV19 with TRBJ2-3, with TRBD2 identical over 10 bases. The CDR3 has 14 residues. Germline CDR1 and CDR2: LNHDA and SQIVND (reference sequence).

J is TRBJ1-5 and V is TRBV7-8; TRBD1 is a possible D gene (5 bases). Between the trimmed V and J ends, which lost 5 bases and 2 bases, there was a span of 19 bases. This CDR3 is built from 17 residues. Germline V gene sequence: CDR1 SGHVS, CDR2 FQNEAQ. The CDR3, as DNA: TGTGCCAGCAGCCCGGGCTGGATGGACAAGCGCAATCAGCCCCAGCATTTT. Its protein product is CASSPGWMDKRNQPQHF. The full variable domain, completed using reference TRBV7-8 and TRBJ1-5, is GAGVSQSPRYKVAKRGQDVALRCDPISGHVSLFWYQQALGQGPEFLTYFQNEAQLDKSGLPSDRFFAERPEGSVSTLKIQRTQQEDSAVYLCASSPGWMDKRNQPQHFGDGTRLSIL.

This chain connects TRBV19 to TRBJ1-2, with no clear D. The V gene lost 7 bases and the J gene lost 7 bases, with 16 bases spanning the gap. The germline CDR1 and CDR2 sequences are LNHDA and SQIVND (reference sequence). This CDR3 spans 13 amino acids. The CDR3 spells CASIGRELSGYTF. DNA of the CDR3: TGTGCCAGTATTGGGAGGGAACTGAGTGGCTACACCTTC.

The V and J genes are TRBV7-2 and TRBJ2-7; TRBD1 agrees at 10 bases. This CDR3 is 15 amino acids long. From germline, CDR1 is SGHTA and CDR2 FQGNSA. The junction had 9 bases not matched to a gene; V was cut back by 5 bases and J by 5 bases. The CDR3 sequence: CASSTSGQGVNEQYF. In DNA form, the CDR3 reads TGTGCCAGCAGCACTAGCGGACAGGGGGTGAACGAGCAGTACTTC.

The rearrangement links TRBV10-2 to TRBJ1-5, with D hard to call. V lost 2 bases and J lost 2, with 10 bases in between. The germline gives CDR1 WSHSY, CDR2 SAAADI. The CDR3 consists of 15 residues. As DNA, the CDR3 is TGCGCCAGCAGTGAGGGGCCCCCGGGCAATCAGCCCCAGCATTTT. Residues: CASSEGPPGNQPQHF.

The chain recombines TRBV28 with TRBJ1-1, with D tentatively TRBD1 (5 bases). There are 14 residues in the CDR3. Per the germline V gene, CDR1 is MDHEN and CDR2 is SYDVKM. V shed 3 bases and J shed 5 bases, with 13 bases lying between them. CDR3 nucleotides: TGTGCCAGCAGTTTTCAGGGTAGTAGGACTGAAGCTTTCTTT. Translation: CASSFQGSRTEAFF.

The V call is TRBV6-6, the J call TRBJ2-1; 11 nucleotides line up with TRBD2. Trimming at V came to 5 bases and at J to 0 bases, leaving 0 bases not matched to a gene. Germline CDR1 reads MNHNY; CDR2 reads SVGAGI (reference sequence). The CDR3 contains 15 residues. Written as DNA, the CDR3 is TGTGCCAGCAGTACTAGCGGGAGCTCCTACAATGAGCAGTTCTTC. Protein product: CASSTSGSSYNEQFF.

This clone was observed a single time. V is TRBV9 and J is TRBJ2-7; 7 nucleotides align to TRBD1. The V gene's germline CDR1 is SGDLS and CDR2 YYNGEE. The CDR3 is made up of 12 amino acids. J lost 6 bases, V lost 2 bases, and 2 bases had no gene match. The CDR3 DNA sequence: TGTGCCAGCAGCGTGTCAGGGGGCGAGCAGTACTTC. The encoded protein is CASSVSGGEQYF.

The J gene is TRBJ1-2, the V gene TRBV25-1, with 7 positions matching TRBD1. V was clipped by 5 bases and J by 4 bases; unmatched bases: 7. The CDR3 consists of 14 residues. From germline, CDR1 is MGHDK and CDR2 SYGVNS. CDR3 nucleotides: TGTGCCAGCAGTCCGGACAGGCTGGCCTATGGCTACACCTTC. Translated: CASSPDRLAYGYTF.

The chain uses TRBV4-1 and TRBJ2-2; 10 nucleotides line up with TRBD2. The V gene end was trimmed by 0 bases and the J gene end by 6 bases; junction bases not matched to a gene: 4. The length of the CDR3 is 16 residues. From germline, CDR1 is MGHRA and CDR2 YSYEKL. In DNA, the CDR3 is TGCGCCAGCAGCCAAGATGGTAGCGGGAGGCCCGGGGAGCTGTTTTTT. Amino acid sequence: CASSQDGSGRPGELFF.

The chain links TRBV10-2 to TRBJ1-6; D perhaps matches TRBD1 (6 bases). Looked up from germline, CDR1 is WSHSY and CDR2 is SAAADI. Trimming removed 10 bases at V and 8 bases at J, with 21 bases between. CDR3 size: 15 residues. CDR3 in DNA: TGCGCCACAAACGGCGGGGGCATGTGGGATTCACCCCTCCACTTT. It yields the protein CATNGGGMWDSPLHF.

The chain couples TRBV30 to TRBJ2-1; D unresolved. Trimming removed 2 bases at V and 6 bases at J, with 17 bases between. The CDR3 contains 15 residues. The V gene's germline CDR1 is GTSNPN and CDR2 SVGIG (reference sequence). CDR3 in amino acids: CAWSITTVRSNEQFF. The CDR3 nucleotides read TGTGCCTGGAGTATCACAACGGTGCGGAGCAATGAGCAGTTCTTC.

Only a few counts were recorded for this clone. This chain joins TRBV4-1 and TRBJ1-2, with D perhaps TRBD1 (5 bases). V lost 6 bases and J lost 3, with 17 bases in between. The CDR3 covers 15 residues. Germline values: CDR1 MGHRA, CDR2 YSYEKL. Here the CDR3 reads CASRPSWGGDYGYTF. DNA for the CDR3: TGCGCCAGCAGACCCAGCTGGGGGGGTGACTATGGCTACACCTTC.

This clone was found once. This chain uses TRBV5-1 with TRBJ1-1; D possibly corresponds to TRBD1 (5 bases). The germline V and J ends were trimmed by 1 base and 4 bases, with 8 bases remaining between them. This CDR3 comprises 13 residues. CDR1 and CDR2 (germline): SGHRS, YFSETQ. CDR3 sequence reads: CASSLRGSTEAFF. Written as DNA, the CDR3 is TGCGCCAGCAGCTTGAGGGGCAGCACTGAAGCTTTCTTT.

This chain joins TRBV4-2 and TRBJ2-7; no definite D call. The germline V and J ends were trimmed by 5 bases and 0 bases, with 14 bases remaining between them. The CDR3 loop spans 15 amino acids. Per germline, CDR1 LGHNA and CDR2 YNFKEQ. CDR3 sequence reads: CASSSPELSSYEQYF. CDR3 sequence (DNA): TGTGCCAGCAGCTCCCCCGAGTTGAGCTCCTACGAGCAGTACTTC.

V gene TRBV5-4 combines with J gene TRBJ1-4; D is possibly TRBD1 (5 bases). The V end was cut by 1 base, the J end by 8 bases, with 15 bases between. The CDR3 contains 15 residues. Looked up from germline, CDR1 is SGHNT and CDR2 is YYREEE (reference sequence). This chain's CDR3 is CASSLSPSGIEKLFF. CDR3 sequence (DNA): TGTGCCAGCAGCTTGTCACCTTCAGGGATCGAAAAACTGTTTTTT.

The chain uses TRBV28 and TRBJ2-7; D possibly corresponds to TRBD2 (6 bases). CDR1 and CDR2 from the germline V gene are MDHEN and SYDVKM. This CDR3 contains 15 residues. The V gene lost 5 bases and the J gene lost 0 bases, with 14 bases spanning the gap. The CDR3 loop is CASSPLARSSYEQYF. The CDR3 DNA follows: TGTGCCAGCAGTCCACTAGCCCGGAGCTCCTACGAGCAGTACTTC.

This chain connects TRBV30 to TRBJ1-5; a possible D gene is TRBD1 (6 bases). CDR1 is GTSNPN and CDR2 is SVGIG in the germline V gene (reference sequence). V lost 4 bases, J lost 1 base, and 14 bases lay in between. There are 15 residues in the CDR3. Written as DNA, the CDR3 is TGTGCCTGGACTCGGGCAGGGGTGAGCAATCAGCCCCAGCATTTT. It is translated as CAWTRAGVSNQPQHF.

The chain has TRBV7-9 and TRBJ1-1; D unresolved. Germline V gene sequence: CDR1 SEHNR, CDR2 FQNEAQ (reference sequence). Trimming shortened V by 1 base and J by 5 bases, and 8 bases separated the two germline ends. CDR3 length equals 13 residues. CDR3 loop: CASSLGEVTEAFF. CDR3 in DNA: TGTGCCAGCAGCTTAGGGGAGGTTACTGAAGCTTTCTTT.

V usage is TRBV28 and J usage is TRBJ2-7, with 7 bases matching TRBD1. From germline, CDR1 is MDHEN and CDR2 SYDVKM. This CDR3 is 14 amino acids long. V dropped 3 bases and J dropped 4; count of bases not matched to a gene: 6. In nucleotides, the CDR3 is TGTGCCAGCAGTTTGGTACAGGGGCCTTACGAGCAGTACTTC. Translated: CASSLVQGPYEQYF.

The gene calls are TRBV30 and TRBJ2-1; D possibly corresponds to TRBD2 (6 bases). The length of the CDR3 is 14 residues. The germline gives CDR1 GTSNPN, CDR2 SVGIG (reference sequence). V lost 5 bases, J lost 2 bases, and 13 bases lay in between. For the CDR3, the DNA is TGTGCCTGGTCCCGGGAGAGGGCCTACAATGAGCAGTTCTTC. Residues: CAWSRERAYNEQFF.

The chain has TRBV11-2 and TRBJ2-2, with TRBD1 identical over 10 bases. The V gene's germline CDR1 is SGHAT and CDR2 FQNNGV. The CDR3 contains 15 residues. Trimming removed 5 bases from V and 6 bases from J; junction bases left unmatched: 6. CDR3 amino acids: CASSVGTGVAGELFF. In nucleotides, the CDR3 is TGTGCCAGCAGCGTGGGGACAGGGGTCGCCGGGGAGCTGTTTTTT.

The V and J genes are TRBV15 and TRBJ2-7; D possibly corresponds to TRBD2 (5 bases). The germline V gene encodes CDR1 LNHNV and CDR2 YYDKDF (reference sequence). This CDR3 is built from 15 residues. V lost 0 bases and J 2 bases, leaving 11 bases between the germline ends. In nucleotides, the CDR3 is TGTGCCACCAGCAGAGATCCGGGGTTTACCTACGAGCAGTACTTC. Protein: CATSRDPGFTYEQYF. Complete variable domain (other parts from reference TRBV15 and TRBJ2-7): DAMVIQNPRYQVTQFGKPVTLSCSQTLNHNVMYWYQQKSSQAPKLLFHYYDKDFNNEADTPDNFQSRRPNTSFCFLDIRSPGLGDTAMYLCATSRDPGFTYEQYFGPGTRLTVT.

The V gene is TRBV9, the J gene TRBJ2-1, with TRBD1 matching over 9 bases. The CDR3 is 16 amino acids. V lost 3 bases and J lost 6; bases outside the gene matches: 10. The V gene's germline CDR1 is SGDLS and CDR2 YYNGEE. CDR3 DNA sequence: TGTGCCAGCAGCGCCTATTCCGGGACAGGGTCCAATGAGCAGTTCTTC. Translating gives CASSAYSGTGSNEQFF. The variable domain in full, with the rest retrieved from reference TRBV9 and TRBJ2-1, is DSGVTQTPKHLITATGQRVTLRCSPRSGDLSVYWYQQSLDQGLQFLIQYYNGEERAKGNILERFSAQQFPDLHSELNLSSLELGDSALYFCASSAYSGTGSNEQFFGPGTRLTVL.

The genes are TRBV6-1 and TRBJ2-1; TRBD2 might be the D (5 bases). Trimming cost V 2 bases and J 5 bases, with 13 bases left between them. This CDR3 is 15 amino acids long. Germline loops: CDR1 MNHNS, CDR2 SASEGT. This CDR3 is CASSESGRKNNEQFF. The CDR3 bases are TGTGCCAGCAGTGAAAGCGGACGGAAGAACAATGAGCAGTTCTTC.

The rearrangement joins TRBV19 to TRBJ2-7; the match to TRBD2 covers 8 bases. J lost 3 bases, V lost 3 bases, and 22 bases had no gene match. The CDR3 loop spans 20 amino acids. CDR1 and CDR2 (germline): LNHDA, SQIVND (reference sequence). This CDR3 reads CASSIAGLGGLLGGDYEQYF. The DNA for the CDR3 is TGTGCCAGTAGTATTGCGGGACTAGGAGGTCTGTTGGGCGGGGACTACGAGCAGTACTTC.